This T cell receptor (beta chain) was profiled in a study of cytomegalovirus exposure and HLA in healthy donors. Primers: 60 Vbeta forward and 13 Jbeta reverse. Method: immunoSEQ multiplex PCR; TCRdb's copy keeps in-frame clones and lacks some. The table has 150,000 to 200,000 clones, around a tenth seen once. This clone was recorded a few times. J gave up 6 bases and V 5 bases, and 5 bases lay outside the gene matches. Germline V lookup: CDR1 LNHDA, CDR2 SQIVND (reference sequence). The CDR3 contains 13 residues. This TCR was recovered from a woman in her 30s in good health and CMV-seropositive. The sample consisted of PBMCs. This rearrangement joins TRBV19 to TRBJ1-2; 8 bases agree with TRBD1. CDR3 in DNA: TGTGCCAGTAGTGTCCGACAGGGGCATGGCTACACCTTC. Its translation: CASSVRQGHGYTF.